One sample yielded the 20 T cell receptor beta chains listed below, sequenced in a study of identical twins (TCRdb year 2016). Libraries were made using 5' RACE. TCRdb lists the instrument as Illumina HiSeq 2000. TCRdb trimmed the raw reads at Q25, called clones with MiXCR and kept productive beta chains. Records with the same CDR3 protein are collapsed into one entry carrying the most frequent genes and DNA. Recorded for this sample are about 530,000 distinct CDR3 sequences; more than 20% of them occurred a single time. The ten most abundant clones make up about 0.5% of the sample. These data were likewise used in another study, on yellow fever vaccine responses in identical twins.

The sample taken for sequencing was CD4+ T cells sorted from blood. These receptors were taken from a woman aged 18-30 years in good health.

This clonotype occurred a few times. J is TRBJ2-2 and V is TRBV4-1, with a possible D match to TRBD1 (5 bases). This CDR3 spans 14 amino acids. CDR1 and CDR2 (germline): MGHRA, YSYEKL. V lost 6 bases and J 8 bases, leaving 16 bases between the germline ends. The CDR3 here is CASRENTGVGELFF. Written as DNA, the CDR3 is TGCGCCAGCAGGGAAAACACAGGAGTTGGGGAGCTGTTTTTT.

The table lists this clonotype with many counts. J is TRBJ1-1 and V is TRBV3-1; D gene unclear. Germline-derived CDR1 and CDR2 are LGHDT and YNNKEL (reference sequence). The CDR3 loop spans 12 amino acids. V dropped 5 bases and J dropped 11 bases, with 15 bases sitting between them. CDR3 DNA sequence: TGTGCCAGCAGCTCCCGTTTAGCGGTCGCTTTCTTT. This codes for CASSSRLAVAFF.

The chain employs TRBV12-3 or TRBV12-4 and TRBJ2-6; TRBD1 is a possible D gene (6 bases). The V end was cut by 4 bases, the J end by 1 base, with 11 bases between. The CDR3 is 16 residues long. CDR3 coding DNA: TGTGCCAGCAGTTCCCAACAGGGATCTGGGGCCAACGTCCTGACTTTC. Its translation: CASSSQQGSGANVLTF.

This chain connects TRBV24-1 to TRBJ2-1; no clear D. The CDR3 spans 15 residues. V was pared by 4 bases and J by 8 bases, with 17 bases between. Germline lookup yields CDR1 KGHDR and CDR2 SFDVKD. CDR3 loop: CATSEPGYRWDEQFF. CDR3 nucleotides: TGTGCCACCAGTGAACCAGGCTATCGTTGGGATGAGCAGTTCTTC.

This clonotype was seen a few times. The chain links TRBV3-1 to TRBJ1-1; unclear D gene. Germline assignment: CDR1 LGHDT and CDR2 YNNKEL (reference sequence). This CDR3 is built from 12 residues. The V end lost 1 base, the J end lost 11 bases, and 11 bases lay between the germline ends. The CDR3 bases are TGTGCCAGCAGCCAAGTGGGCAGGAGGGCTTTCTTT. It specifies CASSQVGRRAFF.

The CDR3 region is CASSSPGQPQHF. The CDR3 nucleotides are TGTGCCAGCAGCTCCCCCGGGCAGCCCCAGCATTTT. The chain recombines TRBV3-1 with TRBJ1-5; D remains unclear. Per germline, CDR1 LGHDT and CDR2 YNNKEL (reference sequence). This CDR3 region has 12 residues. Trimming left V 5 bases short and J 7 bases short, with 9 bases between.

The rearrangement joins TRBV3-1 to TRBJ2-1; the D gene could be TRBD1 or TRBD2 (5 bases each). The CDR3 consists of 14 residues. The germline CDR1 and CDR2 sequences are LGHDT and YNNKEL (reference sequence). Trimming pared 1 base from V and 9 bases from J, leaving 13 bases between. The CDR3 DNA is TGTGCCAGCAGCCAAGCCACGACGGGACGTGAGCAGTTCTTC. Protein sequence: CASSQATTGREQFF.

V is TRBV7-3 and J is TRBJ2-7; D remains ambiguous. CDR3 length: 14 residues. Trimming left V 3 bases short and J 3 bases short, with 12 bases between. CDR1 and CDR2 from the germline V gene are SGHTA and FQGTGA. The CDR3, as DNA: TGTGCCAGCAGCTTTGAGCGATTAAACTACGAGCAGTACTTC. This sequence encodes CASSFERLNYEQYF.

The V and J genes are TRBV9 and TRBJ1-4, with TRBD1 as a possible D gene (5 bases). The ends were cut back, 0 bases at V and 3 bases at J, with 15 bases in the middle. This CDR3 is built from 17 residues. Germline CDR1 is SGDLS and CDR2 is YYNGEE. CDR3 DNA: TGTGCCAGCAGCGTAGAAGGTGGGGCGATGGCTAATGAAAAACTGTTTTTT. Translation: CASSVEGGAMANEKLFF.

The rearrangement joins TRBV29-1 to TRBJ1-5, with 9 nucleotides matching TRBD1. The trim removed 2 bases at V and 7 bases at J, leaving 3 bases unmatched. This CDR3 contains 13 residues. The germline CDR1 and CDR2 sequences are SQVTM and ANQGSEA. Written as DNA, the CDR3 is TGCAGCGTTGAAAACGACAGGGGGCAGCCCCAGCATTTT. The encoded protein is CSVENDRGQPQHF.

This clonotype was detected only a few times. The chain carries TRBV6-2 or TRBV6-3 and TRBJ2-7; D gene uncertain. The CDR3 spans 13 residues. Germline CDR1 is MNHEY and CDR2 is SVGEGT. The germline V and J ends were trimmed by 2 bases and 1 base, with 6 bases remaining between them. The CDR3 sequence: CASSYMGSYEQYF. CDR3 bases: TGTGCCAGCAGTTACATGGGATCCTACGAGCAGTACTTC.

The genes are TRBV2 and TRBJ2-1, with 8 positions matching TRBD2. Germline V gene data show CDR1 as SNHLY and CDR2 as FYNNEI. The junction had 9 bases not matched to a gene; V was cut back by 7 bases and J by 4 bases. The CDR3 length is 15 residues. CDR3 nucleotides: TGTGCCAGCACTGATAGCGGGGCAATATACAATGAGCAGTTCTTC. This codes for CASTDSGAIYNEQFF.

This sequence joins TRBV10-3 and TRBJ2-1; TRBD2 might be the D (5 bases). Germline-derived CDR1 and CDR2 are ENHRY and SYGVKD. There are 12 residues in the CDR3. V lost 6 bases, J lost 8 bases, and 11 bases lay in between. Here the CDR3 DNA reads TGTGCCATCAGCTTCTACGGGGATGAGCAGTTCTTC. This translates into CAISFYGDEQFF.

This clonotype has a handful of counts. This rearrangement joins TRBV12-3 or TRBV12-4 to TRBJ2-5, with 10 positions matching TRBD1. This CDR3 region has 18 residues. Losses at the gene ends were 2 bases for V and 3 bases for J; bases not matched to a gene: 12. As DNA, the CDR3 is TGTGCCAGCAGTTTAAGGGCCGGGACAGGGGACGGTAAAGAGACCCAGTACTTC. This codes for CASSLRAGTGDGKETQYF.

V is TRBV7-9 and J is TRBJ1-5, with 10 bases identical to TRBD1. The CDR3 is made up of 17 amino acids. Trimming cost V 1 base and J 7 bases; bases outside gene matches: 10. CDR1 is SEHNR and CDR2 is FQNEAQ in the germline V gene (reference sequence). CDR3 amino acids: CASSLGSWDRGDQPQHF. The CDR3 bases are TGTGCCAGCAGCTTAGGGTCGTGGGACAGGGGCGACCAGCCCCAGCATTTT.

This clonotype has at least ten counts. The V call is TRBV5-1, the J call TRBJ2-5, with D possibly matching TRBD2 (7 bases). From germline, CDR1 is SGHRS and CDR2 YFSETQ. Trimming took off 7 bases at V and 1 base at J, with 14 bases between the two ends. The CDR3 spans 14 residues. This CDR3 reads CASGDRGAQETQYF. In nucleotides, the CDR3 is TGCGCCAGCGGGGATCGGGGGGCCCAAGAGACCCAGTACTTC.

The chain joins TRBV7-9 to TRBJ2-5, with TRBD2 as a possible D gene (6 bases). The CDR3 runs 14 residues. The germline V gene encodes CDR1 SEHNR and CDR2 FQNEAQ (reference sequence). Trimming shortened V by 4 bases and J by 4 bases, and 13 bases separated the two germline ends. CDR3 bases: TGTGCCAGCAGCTCCTCAGGGAGGAGAGAGACCCAGTACTTC. Its translation: CASSSSGRRETQYF. Full variable domain (outside the CDR3, taken from reference TRBV7-9 and TRBJ2-5): DTGVSQNPRHKITKRGQNVTFRCDPISEHNRLYWYRQTLGQGPEFLTYFQNEAQLEKSRLLSDRFSAERPKGSFSTLEIQRTEQGDSAMYLCASSSSGRRETQYFGPGTRLLVL.

The chain links TRBV7-2 to TRBJ2-1; 7 bases match TRBD1. CDR1 and CDR2 (germline): SGHTA, FQGNSA. The junction had 4 bases not matched to a gene; V was cut back by 2 bases and J by 6 bases. This CDR3 is 14 amino acids long. CDR3 region: CASSLQQGSNEQFF. CDR3 nucleotides: TGTGCCAGCAGCTTACAACAGGGGAGCAATGAGCAGTTCTTC.

V gene TRBV29-1 combines with J gene TRBJ2-7; 11 bases agree with TRBD1. The germline V gene has CDR1 SQVTM and CDR2 ANQGSEA. The ends lost 6 bases at V and 5 bases at J; junction bases unmatched: 6. CDR3 length equals 13 residues. The DNA of the CDR3 is TGCAGCGTCCCGGGACAGGGGGTGGACGAGCAGTACTTC. The encoded protein is CSVPGQGVDEQYF.

The J gene is TRBJ2-2, the V gene TRBV3-1; TRBD2 agrees at 11 bases. CDR1 and CDR2 (germline): LGHDT, YNNKEL (reference sequence). The CDR3 length is 17 residues. J gave up 1 base and V 6 bases, and 7 bases lay outside the gene matches. CDR3 sequence reads: CASRKRLAGGNTGELFF. CDR3 in DNA: TGTGCCAGCAGAAAAAGGCTAGCGGGAGGGAACACCGGGGAGCTGTTTTTT.